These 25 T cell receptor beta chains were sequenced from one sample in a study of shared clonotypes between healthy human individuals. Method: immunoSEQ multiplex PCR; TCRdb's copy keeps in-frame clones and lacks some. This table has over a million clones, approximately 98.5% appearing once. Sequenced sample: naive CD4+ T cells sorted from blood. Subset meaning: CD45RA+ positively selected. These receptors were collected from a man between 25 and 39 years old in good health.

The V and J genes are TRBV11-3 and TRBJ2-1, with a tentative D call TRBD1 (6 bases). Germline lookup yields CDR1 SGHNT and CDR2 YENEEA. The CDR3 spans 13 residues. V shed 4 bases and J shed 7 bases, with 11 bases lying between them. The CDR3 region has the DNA TGTGCCAGCAGCTCGGTAAGGGGGAATGAGCAGTTCTTC. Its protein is CASSSVRGNEQFF.

This CDR3 reads CASSRTGMNTEAFF. The CDR3 nucleotides read TGCGCCAGCAGCCGGACAGGTATGAACACTGAAGCTTTCTTT. The chain is built from TRBV5-1 and TRBJ1-1, with 7 bases that match TRBD1. The CDR3 consists of 14 residues. Germline loops: CDR1 SGHRS, CDR2 YFSETQ. V shed 4 bases and J 0 bases; nucleotides not matched to a gene: 3.

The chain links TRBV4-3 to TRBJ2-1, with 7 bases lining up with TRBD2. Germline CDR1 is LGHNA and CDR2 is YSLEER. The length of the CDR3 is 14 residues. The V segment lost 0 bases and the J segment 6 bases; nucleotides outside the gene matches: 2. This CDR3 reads CASSQEWTSNEQFF. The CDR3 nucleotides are TGCGCCAGCAGCCAAGAGTGGACTAGCAATGAGCAGTTCTTC.

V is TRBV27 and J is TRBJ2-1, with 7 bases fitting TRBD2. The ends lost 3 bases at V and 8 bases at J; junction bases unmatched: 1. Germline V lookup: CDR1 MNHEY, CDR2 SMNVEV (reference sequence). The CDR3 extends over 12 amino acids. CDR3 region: CASSFRGDEQFF. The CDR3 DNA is TGTGCCAGCAGTTTTCGGGGGGATGAGCAGTTCTTC.

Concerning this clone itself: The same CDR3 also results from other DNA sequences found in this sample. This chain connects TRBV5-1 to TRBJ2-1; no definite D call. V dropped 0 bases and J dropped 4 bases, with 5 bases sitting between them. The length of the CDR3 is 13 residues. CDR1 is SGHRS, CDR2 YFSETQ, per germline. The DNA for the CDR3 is TGCGCCAGCAGCTTGGAACCGTACAATGAGCAGTTCTTC. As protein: CASSLEPYNEQFF. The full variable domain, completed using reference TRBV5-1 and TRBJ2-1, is KAGVTQTPRYLIKTRGQQVTLSCSPISGHRSVSWYQQTPGQGLQFLFEYFSETQRNKGNFPGRFSGRQFSNSRSEMNVSTLELGDSALYLCASSLEPYNEQFFGPGTRLTVL.

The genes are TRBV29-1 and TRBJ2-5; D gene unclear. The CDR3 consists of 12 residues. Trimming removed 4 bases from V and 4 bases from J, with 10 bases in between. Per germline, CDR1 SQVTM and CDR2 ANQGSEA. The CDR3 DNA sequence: TGCAGCGTTGGTAGTGGTCTAGAGACCCAGTACTTC. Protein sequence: CSVGSGLETQYF.

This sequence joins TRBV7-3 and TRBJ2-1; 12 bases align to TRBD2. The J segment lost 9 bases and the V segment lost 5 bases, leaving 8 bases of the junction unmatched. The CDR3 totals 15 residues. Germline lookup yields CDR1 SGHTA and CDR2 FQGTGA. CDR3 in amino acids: CASSTRTSGIGEQFF. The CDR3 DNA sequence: TGTGCCAGCAGCACCCGGACTAGCGGGATCGGTGAGCAGTTCTTC. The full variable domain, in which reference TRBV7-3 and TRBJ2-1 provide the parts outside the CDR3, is GAGVSQTPSNKVTEKGKYVELRCDPISGHTALYWYRQSLGQGPEFLIYFQGTGAADDSGLPNDRFFAVRPEGSVSTLKIQRTERGDSAVYLCASSTRTSGIGEQFFGPGTRLTVL.

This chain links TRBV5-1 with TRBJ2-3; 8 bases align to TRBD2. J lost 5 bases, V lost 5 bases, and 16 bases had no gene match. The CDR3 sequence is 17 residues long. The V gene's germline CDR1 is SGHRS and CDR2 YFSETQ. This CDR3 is CASRGIAREGRGDTQYF. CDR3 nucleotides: TGCGCCAGCAGGGGGATAGCACGGGAGGGCCGGGGAGATACGCAGTATTTT.

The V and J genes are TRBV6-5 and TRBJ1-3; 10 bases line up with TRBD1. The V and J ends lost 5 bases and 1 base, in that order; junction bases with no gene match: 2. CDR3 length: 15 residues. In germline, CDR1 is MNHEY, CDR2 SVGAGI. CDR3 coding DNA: TGTGCCAGCAGTCGACAGGGGGCTTCTGGAAACACCATATATTTT. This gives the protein CASSRQGASGNTIYF.

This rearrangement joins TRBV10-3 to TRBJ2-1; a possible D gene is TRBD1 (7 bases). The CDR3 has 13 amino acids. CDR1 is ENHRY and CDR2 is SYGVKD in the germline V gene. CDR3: CAIWRGPNNEQFF. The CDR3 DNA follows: TGTGCTATCTGGAGGGGGCCTAACAATGAGCAGTTCTTC.

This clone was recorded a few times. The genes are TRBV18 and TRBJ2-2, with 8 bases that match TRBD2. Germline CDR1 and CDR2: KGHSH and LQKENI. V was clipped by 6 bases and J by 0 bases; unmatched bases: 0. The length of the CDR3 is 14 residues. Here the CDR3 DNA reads TGTGCCAGCTCTAGCGGGGCGAACACCGGGGAGCTGTTTTTT. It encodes CASSSGANTGELFF. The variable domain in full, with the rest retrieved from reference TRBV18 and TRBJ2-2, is NAGVMQNPRHLVRRRGQEARLRCSPMKGHSHVYWYRQLPEEGLKFMVYLQKENIIDESGMPKERFSAEFPKEGPSILRIQQVVRGDSAAYFCASSSGANTGELFFGEGSRLTVL.

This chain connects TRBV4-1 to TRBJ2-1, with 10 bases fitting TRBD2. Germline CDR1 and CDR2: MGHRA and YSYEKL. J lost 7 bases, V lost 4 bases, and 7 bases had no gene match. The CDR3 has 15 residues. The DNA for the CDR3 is TGCGCCAGCAGCCCCCGACTAGCGGGTATAAATGAGCAGTTCTTC. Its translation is CASSPRLAGINEQFF.

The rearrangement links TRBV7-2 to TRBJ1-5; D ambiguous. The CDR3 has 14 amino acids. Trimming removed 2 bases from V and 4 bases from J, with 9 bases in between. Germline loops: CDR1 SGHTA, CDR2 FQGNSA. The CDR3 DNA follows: TGTGCCAGCAGCTTAAGGTCACCGAATCAGCCCCAGCATTTT. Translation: CASSLRSPNQPQHF.

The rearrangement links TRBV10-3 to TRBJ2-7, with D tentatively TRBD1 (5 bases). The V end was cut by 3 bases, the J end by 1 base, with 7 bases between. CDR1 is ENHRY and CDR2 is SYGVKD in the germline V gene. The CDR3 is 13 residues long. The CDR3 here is CAISERQSYEQYF. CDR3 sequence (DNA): TGTGCCATCAGTGAACGACAGTCCTACGAGCAGTACTTC.

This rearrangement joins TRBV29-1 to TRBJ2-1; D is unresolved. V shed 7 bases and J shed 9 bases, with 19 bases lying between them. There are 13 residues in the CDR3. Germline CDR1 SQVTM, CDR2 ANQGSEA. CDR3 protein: CSDTGLRWGEQFF. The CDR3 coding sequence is TGCAGCGATACGGGCCTCCGGTGGGGTGAGCAGTTCTTC.

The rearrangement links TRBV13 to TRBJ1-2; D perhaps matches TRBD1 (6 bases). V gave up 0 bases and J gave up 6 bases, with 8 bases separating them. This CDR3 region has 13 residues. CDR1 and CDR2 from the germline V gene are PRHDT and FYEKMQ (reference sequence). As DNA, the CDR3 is TGTGCCAGCAGCTTAGGACAGGGCGATGGCTACACCTTC. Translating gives CASSLGQGDGYTF. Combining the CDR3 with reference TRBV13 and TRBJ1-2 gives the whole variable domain AAGVIQSPRHLIKEKRETATLKCYPIPRHDTVYWYQQGPGQDPQFLISFYEKMQSDKGSIPDRFSAQQFSDYHSELNMSSLELGDSALYFCASSLGQGDGYTFGSGTRLTVV.

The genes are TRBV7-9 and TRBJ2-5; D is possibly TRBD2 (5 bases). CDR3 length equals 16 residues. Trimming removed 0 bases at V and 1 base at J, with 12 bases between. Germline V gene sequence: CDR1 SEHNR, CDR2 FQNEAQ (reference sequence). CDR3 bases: TGTGCCAGCAGCTTAGCGACGGGAACGGGCCAAGAGACCCAGTACTTC. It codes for CASSLATGTGQETQYF.

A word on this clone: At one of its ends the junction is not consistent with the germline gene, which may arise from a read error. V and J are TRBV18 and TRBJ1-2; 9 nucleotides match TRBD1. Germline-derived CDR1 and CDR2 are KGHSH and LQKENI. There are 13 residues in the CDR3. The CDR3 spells CASSPGTGRHRGF. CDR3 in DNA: TGTGCCAGCTCACCGGGGACAGGGCGTCACCGTGGCTTC.

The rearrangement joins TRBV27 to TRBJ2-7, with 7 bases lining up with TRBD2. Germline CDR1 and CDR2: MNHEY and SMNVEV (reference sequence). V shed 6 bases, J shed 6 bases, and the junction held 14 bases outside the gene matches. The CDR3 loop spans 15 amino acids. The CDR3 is CASRFGTGGWGEQYF. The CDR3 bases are TGTGCCAGCAGGTTCGGGACGGGGGGATGGGGCGAGCAGTACTTC.

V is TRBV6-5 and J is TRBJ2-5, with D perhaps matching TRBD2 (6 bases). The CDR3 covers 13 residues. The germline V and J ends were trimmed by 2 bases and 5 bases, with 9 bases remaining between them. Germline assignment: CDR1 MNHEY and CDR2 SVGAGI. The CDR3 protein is CASSYRRGETQYF. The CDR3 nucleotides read TGTGCCAGCAGTTACCGTCGGGGGGAGACCCAGTACTTC.

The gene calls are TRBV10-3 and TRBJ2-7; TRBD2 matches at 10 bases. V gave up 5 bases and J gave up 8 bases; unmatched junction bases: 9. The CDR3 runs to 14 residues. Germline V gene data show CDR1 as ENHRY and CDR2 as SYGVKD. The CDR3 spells CAISLLAGEGQQYF. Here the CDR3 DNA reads TGTGCCATCAGTCTGCTAGCGGGAGAAGGCCAGCAGTACTTC.

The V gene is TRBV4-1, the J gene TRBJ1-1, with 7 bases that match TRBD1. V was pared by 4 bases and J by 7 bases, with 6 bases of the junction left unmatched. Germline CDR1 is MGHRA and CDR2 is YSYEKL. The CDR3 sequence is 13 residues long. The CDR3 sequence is CASSRGQLFEAFF. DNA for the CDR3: TGCGCCAGCAGCCGGGGACAGCTATTTGAAGCTTTCTTT.

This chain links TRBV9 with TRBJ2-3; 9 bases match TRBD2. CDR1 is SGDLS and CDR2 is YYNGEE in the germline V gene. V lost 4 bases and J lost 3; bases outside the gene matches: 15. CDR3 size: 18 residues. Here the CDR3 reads CASSSRGPTSGNTDTQYF. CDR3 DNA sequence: TGTGCCAGCAGCTCAAGAGGGCCGACTAGCGGTAATACAGATACGCAGTATTTT.

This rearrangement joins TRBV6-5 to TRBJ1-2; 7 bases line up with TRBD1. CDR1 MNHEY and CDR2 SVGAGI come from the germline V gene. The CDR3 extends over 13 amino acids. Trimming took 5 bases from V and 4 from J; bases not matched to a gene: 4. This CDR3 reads CASSRGQIYGYTF. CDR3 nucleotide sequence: TGTGCCAGCAGTAGGGGACAGATCTATGGCTACACCTTC.

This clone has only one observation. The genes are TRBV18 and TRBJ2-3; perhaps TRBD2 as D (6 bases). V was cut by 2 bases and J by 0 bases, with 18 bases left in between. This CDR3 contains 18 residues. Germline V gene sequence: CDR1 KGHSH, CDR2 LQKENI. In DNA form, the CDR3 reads TGTGCCAGCTCACCAATCCCCCTTAGCGGAACTAGCACAGATACGCAGTATTTT. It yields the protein CASSPIPLSGTSTDTQYF.